The next 4 T cell receptor beta chains were all read from a single sample in a study of regulatory T cells in long-lasting Graves disease. Combining iRepertoire HTBI primers with Arm-PCR of CDR3 regions, the authors built TCR beta libraries. TCRdb re-called the multiplex PCR reads with MiXCR, one entry per CDR3 protein. This sample yields roughly 500,000 distinct CDR3 sequences, of which roughly 13% are seen a single time; roughly a tenth belongs to the top ten. The sample's time point: newly diagnosed GD, antithyroid drugs for less than 3 months. Making the TCR library involved RNA that had been extracted from PBMCs. This sample was shared with a second study, whose subject was T cells in Graves' hyperthyroidism and ophthalmopathy.

This specimen was peripheral blood mononuclear cells (PBMCs), taken at new diagnosis, from a patient treated with antithyroid drugs. The origin of the receptors is a man aged 25 to 40 with Graves disease.

This clonotype was counted at least ten times. The chain combines TRBV28 with TRBJ2-7, with D perhaps TRBD1 or TRBD2 (5 bases each). Looked up from germline, CDR1 is MDHEN and CDR2 is SYDVKM. The CDR3 totals 14 residues. The V and J ends lost 6 bases and 2 bases respectively, with 14 bases between them. CDR3 sequence reads: CASSILWGTYEQYF. Written as DNA, the CDR3 is TGTGCCAGCAGCATCCTGTGGGGGACCTACGAGCAGTACTTC.

J is TRBJ2-2 and V is TRBV19; 7 positions match TRBD2. The trim removed 3 bases at V and 7 bases at J, leaving 11 bases unmatched. The CDR3 is 16 amino acids. Germline-derived CDR1 and CDR2 are LNHDA and SQIVND (reference sequence). CDR3 coding DNA: TGTGCCAGTAGTATGCTATATGGCGGGAGTCTCGGGGAGCTGTTTTTT. It encodes CASSMLYGGSLGELFF.

At least ten counts were recorded for this clonotype. The chain carries TRBV12-3 or TRBV12-4 and TRBJ2-7; 13 nucleotides align to TRBD2. The CDR3 runs 15 residues. Losses at the gene ends were 6 bases for V and 1 base for J; bases not matched to a gene: 3. The CDR3 coding sequence is TGTGCCAGCAGCCTGACTAGCGGGAGGTCCTACGAGCAGTACTTC. This translates into CASSLTSGRSYEQYF.

This clonotype has a count of ten or more. This sequence joins TRBV12-5 and TRBJ2-3; unclear D gene. Trimming shortened V by 9 bases and J by 0 bases, and 10 bases separated the two germline ends. This CDR3 has 13 amino acids. CDR1 and CDR2 from the germline V gene are LGHNT and FRNRAP. CDR3 in amino acids: CARGDPSTDTQYF. The CDR3, as DNA: TGTGCTAGGGGCGATCCTAGCACAGATACGCAGTATTTT.